The entry that follows covers one T cell receptor beta chain sequence. The antigen remains unidentified. This entry is derived from a study of OX40 agonist ivuxolimab in advanced cancers. In the study overall: Dose-escalation cases comprised hepatocellular carcinoma, melanoma, renal cell or head and neck cancer. The study, taken as a whole, reports: Among some nonresponders, normalized T-cell clonal expansion was also low.

Germline CDR1 and CDR2: MRHNA and SNTAGT. Trimming pared 3 bases from V and 4 bases from J, leaving 3 bases between. The CDR3 sequence is 12 residues long. Method: immunoSEQ multiplex PCR; TCRdb's copy keeps in-frame clones and lacks some. This table has 8,500 to 11,000 clones, 77% appearing once. This TCR derives from an adult with an advanced solid tumor such as melanoma, head and neck, liver or kidney cancer. Sequencing was performed on CD4+ or CD8+ T cells sorted from blood, taken in a trial of the OX40 agonist ivuxolimab. The rearrangement uses TRBV6-4 and TRBJ2-2, with D uncertain. The CDR3 here is CASSDFTGELFF. CDR3 coding DNA: TGTGCCAGCAGTGATTTCACCGGGGAGCTGTTTTTT.